The entry below gives a single T cell receptor (beta chain) sequence along with its context. Antigen: not known. From germline, CDR1 is LNHDA and CDR2 SQIVND (reference sequence). This CDR3 has 14 amino acids. Deletions cut 4 bases from V and 7 bases from J, with 13 bases between. Sequencing used immunoSEQ multiplex PCR; TCRdb keeps in-frame clones, though not all of them. Here the sample spans approximately 43,000 clones, 80% to 90% being singletons. The entry originates in a study of STAT3 mutations in large granular lymphocyte leukemia. Overall study: Canonical activating STAT3 mutations were detected in roughly half of the longitudinally sequenced T-LGLL patients. More than half of T-LGLL patients received immunosuppressive therapy. Notes on the study in general: Every T-LGLL patient had at least one immunodominant TCRbeta clonotype.

This receptor was identified in a human donor with T large granular lymphocyte leukemia. Some clones in this sample may be carry-over from other donors' samples. Sequencing used PBMCs. The J gene is TRBJ1-4, the V gene TRBV19; D unclear. Here the CDR3 reads CASSNSLVGEKLFF. Here the CDR3 DNA reads TGTGCCAGTAGTAACTCGTTGGTTGGTGAAAAACTGTTTTTT.